A single T cell receptor beta chain is shown here with its context. Germline trimming cut 0 bases from V and 0 bases from J; bases unmatched to any gene: 15. The CDR3 has 23 residues. Germline V gene lookup returns CDR1 LNHDA and CDR2 SQIVND (reference sequence). This record belongs to a study of blood T cell repertoires in COVID-19. Original methodology: Reference gene primer amplification in the assay estimated nucleated cell counts. TCRdb's table, derived via immunoSEQ multiplex PCR, lists solely in-frame clones and lacks some. V, J and clone size reflect that table, while D and trimming were determined from the DNA. In the table there are about 180,000 clones, about 86% of which are singletons.

The sequencing sample was made of peripheral blood. V and J are TRBV19 and TRBJ2-4; 15 bases are shared with TRBD2. The source of this sequence is a woman aged 30 to 39 with active or convalescent COVID-19. CDR3 sequence: CASSIDLRTSGRAVILAKNIQYF. CDR3 coding DNA: TGTGCCAGTAGTATAGATCTAAGGACTAGCGGGAGGGCCGTTATCTTAGCCAAAAACATTCAGTACTTC. Complete variable domain (other parts from reference TRBV19 and TRBJ2-4): DGGITQSPKYLFRKEGQNVTLSCEQNLNHDAMYWYRQDPGQGLRLIYYSQIVNDFQKGDIAEGYSVSREKKESFPLTVTSAQKNPTAFYLCASSIDLRTSGRAVILAKNIQYFGAGTRLSVL.